These 4 T cell receptor beta chains came from one sample sequenced in a study of T cells in women clearing cervical HPV infection. TCRdb's table, derived via immunoSEQ multiplex PCR, lists solely in-frame clones and lacks some. The sample totals 30,000 to 45,000 clones; its top ten clones hold around 3.9%. Material: blood buffy coat. These receptors all stem from a woman between 18 and 70 years old with a cervical HPV16 infection that either progressed to CIN3+ or cleared (not recorded which).

Notes on this clone: Read sequence stops 3 residues before the CDR3 end, and the germline J gene provides the missing end. The rearrangement joins TRBV30 to TRBJ2-5; D unresolved. Germline loops: CDR1 GTSNPN, CDR2 SVGIG (reference sequence). V gave up 2 bases and J gave up 4 bases, with 11 bases separating them. This CDR3 spans 13 amino acids. The CDR3 loop is CAWSIPPGETQYF. Incomplete CDR3 DNA: TGTGCCTGGAGTATCCCACCCGGAGAGACC.

With regard to this clone: The CDR3 goes on 3 residues after the read ends, and that part is filled in from the germline J gene. The rearrangement uses TRBV28 and TRBJ1-2, with a possible D match to TRBD1 (5 bases). V was pared by 6 bases and J by 1 base, with 9 bases between. The germline CDR1 and CDR2 sequences are MDHEN and SYDVKM. This CDR3 region has 13 residues. The CDR3 spells CASRIDSNYGYTF. CDR3 DNA, as far as it was read: TGTGCCAGCAGGATCGACAGTAACTATGGC.

About this clone: The CDR3 end is not reached by the read, which stops 3 residues before it; the germline J gene fills it in. V usage is TRBV4-1 and J usage is TRBJ2-3; 13 bases are shared with TRBD2. J was trimmed by 3 bases and V by 5 bases; bases with no gene match: 8. Looked up from germline, CDR1 is MGHRA and CDR2 is YSYEKL. The CDR3 spans 17 residues. The CDR3 reads CASSLRTSGRGTDTQYF. Incomplete CDR3 DNA: TGCGCCAGCAGCTTACGGACTAGCGGGAGAGGTACAGATACG.

Comments on this clone: The CDR3 extends 3 residues past the end of the read, so its final part is completed from the germline J gene. The chain carries TRBV29-1 and TRBJ1-3, with unresolved D. The CDR3 loop spans 11 amino acids. Germline V lookup: CDR1 SQVTM, CDR2 ANQGSEA. CDR3 amino acids: CSVVGVAQIYF. The DNA read from the CDR3 is TGCAGCGTTGTTGGAGTGGCACAG.